In this sample, the clone carrying this T cell receptor (beta chain) turned up a few times. Seattle patients were enrolled while actively infected and followed longitudinally. The data originate from a study of blood T cell repertoires in COVID-19. The wider study: Italy, Spain and the United States were the sources of the convalescent and acute COVID-19 samples. PBMCs, B-cell-depleted T cells, or T cells provided the cDNA or gDNA that made up the material.

Looked up from germline, CDR1 is MNHNY and CDR2 is SVGAGI (reference sequence). With V trimmed by 6 bases and J by 7 bases, 7 bases remained unmatched. The CDR3 has 14 residues. In the original analysis: Reference gene primer amplification gave estimated nucleated cell counts. Produced via immunoSEQ multiplex PCR; TCRdb's table is partial and in-frame only. Clonal size and the V and J genes are those of that table, whereas D and trimming came from the DNA. The sample includes approximately 300,000 clones, roughly 90% of them seen just once. The clonotype was recovered from a woman aged 25 to 39 with COVID-19, enrolled during active disease. The V and J genes are TRBV6-6 and TRBJ2-2, with TRBD1 matching 8 bases. The specimen was peripheral blood. The CDR3 region has the DNA TGTGCCAGCAGGGACAGGGTAACGCACGGGGAGCTGTTTTTT. Encoded protein: CASRDRVTHGELFF.